This TCR beta chain is drawn from a study of blood T cell repertoires in COVID-19. Assay used: immunoSEQ multiplex PCR; TCRdb lists only in-frame clones, some missing. This table has roughly 250,000 clones, 70% to 90% appearing once. Trimming took 3 bases from V and 6 from J, leaving 9 bases between them. The CDR3 sequence is 13 residues long. The germline V gene encodes CDR1 LGHDT and CDR2 YNNKEL (reference sequence). The specimen sequenced was peripheral blood. The TCR sequence derives from a woman in her 30s with COVID-19, enrolled during active disease. The V and J genes are TRBV3-1 (or the pseudogene TRBV3-2) and TRBJ1-5; D remains ambiguous. The CDR3 DNA reads TGTGCCAGCAGCCAGTTGGGCCGTCAGCCCCAGCATTTT. It specifies CASSQLGRQPQHF.